The 6 T cell receptor beta chains listed next were all sequenced from one sample in a study of T cell responses to AZD1222 COVID-19 vaccine. Data came from immunoSEQ multiplex PCR; TCRdb stores just in-frame clones and leaves some out. The sample has roughly 100,000 clones; 89% are singletons. The source material was peripheral blood, sampled 28 days after the second AZD1222 dose. All receptors come from an adult who received the AZD1222 COVID-19 vaccine.

This sequence joins TRBV10-3 and TRBJ1-5; D unclear. Germline V lookup: CDR1 ENHRY, CDR2 SYGVKD. The CDR3 consists of 18 residues. V was cut by 3 bases and J by 2 bases, with 20 bases left in between. CDR3 sequence reads: CAISDGGRGLIGNQPQHF. The CDR3 region has the DNA TGTGCCATCAGTGACGGCGGGCGCGGCCTTATAGGCAATCAGCCCCAGCATTTT.

This clone was picked up one time. The V and J genes are TRBV28 and TRBJ1-5; D is unresolved. Trimming took off 6 bases at V and 0 bases at J, with 18 bases between the two ends. CDR3 length: 17 residues. The germline V gene has CDR1 MDHEN and CDR2 SYDVKM. The CDR3: CASRRGRSQYSNQPQHF. Written as DNA, the CDR3 is TGTGCCAGCAGACGCGGGCGCTCCCAATATAGCAATCAGCCCCAGCATTTT.

The rearrangement joins TRBV2 to TRBJ2-1; D uncertain. Germline CDR1 SNHLY, CDR2 FYNNEI. This CDR3 region has 14 residues. The V end lost 7 bases, the J end lost 2 bases, and 12 bases lay between the germline ends. CDR3 amino acids: CASIGEPAYNEQFF. The CDR3, as DNA: TGTGCCAGCATAGGTGAGCCTGCCTACAATGAGCAGTTCTTC. Full variable domain (missing parts from reference TRBV2 and TRBJ2-1): EPEVTQTPSHQVTQMGQEVILRCVPISNHLYFYWYRQILGQKVEFLVSFYNNEISEKSEIFDDQFSVERPDGSNFTLKIRSTKLEDSAMYFCASIGEPAYNEQFFGPGTRLTVL.

V gene TRBV4-1 combines with J gene TRBJ1-6; a weak D match, TRBD1 (5 bases). V was trimmed by 1 base and J by 10 bases, leaving 8 bases between them. This CDR3 has 13 amino acids. Germline lookup yields CDR1 MGHRA and CDR2 YSYEKL. DNA for the CDR3: TGCGCCAGCAGCCAAGTCAGGGAATCACCCCTCCACTTT. Its protein is CASSQVRESPLHF.

The genes are TRBV30 and TRBJ2-7; D not certain. Germline CDR1 is GTSNPN and CDR2 is SVGIG (reference sequence). The CDR3 covers 13 residues. Trimming left V 2 bases short and J 4 bases short, with 12 bases between. The CDR3 bases are TGTGCCTGGAGTCTTGAGCGCCGATACGAGCAGTACTTC. It specifies CAWSLERRYEQYF.

V is TRBV2 and J is TRBJ1-5; D gene uncertain. Germline CDR1 and CDR2: SNHLY and FYNNEI. The ends were cut back, 11 bases at V and 5 bases at J, with 16 bases in the middle. The CDR3 consists of 13 residues. CDR3 DNA: TGTGCCTCGGGCTCTAAGCATTATCAGCCCCAGCATTTT. It codes for CASGSKHYQPQHF.